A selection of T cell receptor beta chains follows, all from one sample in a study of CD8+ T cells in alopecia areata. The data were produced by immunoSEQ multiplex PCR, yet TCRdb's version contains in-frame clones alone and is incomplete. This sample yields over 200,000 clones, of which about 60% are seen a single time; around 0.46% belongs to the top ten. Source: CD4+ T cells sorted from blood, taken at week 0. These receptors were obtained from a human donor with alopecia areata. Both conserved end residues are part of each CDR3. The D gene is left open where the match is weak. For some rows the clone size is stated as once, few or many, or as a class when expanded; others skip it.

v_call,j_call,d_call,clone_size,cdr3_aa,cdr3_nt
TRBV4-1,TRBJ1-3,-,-,CASSNTLDVKGNTIYF,TGCGCCAGCAGCAATACTTTGGACGTCAAAGGAAACACCATATATTTT
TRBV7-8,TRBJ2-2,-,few,CASSFRRASNTGELFF,TGTGCCAGCAGCTTTAGGCGGGCCTCGAACACCGGGGAGCTGTTTTTT
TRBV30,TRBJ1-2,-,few,CAWSVLQLSYGYTF,TGTGCCTGGAGTGTACTACAGCTATCTTATGGCTACACCTTC
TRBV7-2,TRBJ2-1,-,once,CASSVQGSSYNEQFF,TGTGCCAGCAGCGTCCAGGGAAGCTCCTACAATGAGCAGTTCTTC
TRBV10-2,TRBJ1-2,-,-,CASSEREAYGYTF,TGCGCCAGCAGTGAGCGGGAAGCCTATGGCTACACCTTC
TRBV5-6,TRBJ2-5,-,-,CASSLWGEQYF,TGTGCCAGCAGCTTGTGGGGGGAGCAGTACTTC
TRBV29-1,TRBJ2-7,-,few,CSVEGDQNVNEQYF,TGCAGCGTTGAAGGTGACCAGAACGTGAACGAGCAGTACTTC
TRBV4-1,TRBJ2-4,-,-,CASSQAWDKNIQYF,TGCGCCAGCAGCCAAGCGTGGGACAAAAACATTCAGTACTTC
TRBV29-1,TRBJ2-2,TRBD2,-,CSVGRGVGNTGELFF,TGCAGCGTTGGTCGGGGGGTCGGAAACACCGGGGAGCTGTTTTTT
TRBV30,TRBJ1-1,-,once,CAWSNYRETEAFF,TGTGCCTGGAGCAACTACAGGGAGACTGAAGCTTTCTTT